The sequence of this TCR beta chain was determined in a study of beta chain features in type 1 diabetes. Concerning this clone: Its antigen is undetermined.

Points from the study as a whole: Among type 1 diabetes patients, VDJ junctions had fewer insertions and more deletions. A possible short-template PCR bias applies equally to patients and controls. A moderate, significant TCRB CDR3 shortening appeared in type 1 diabetes across four CD4+ subsets.

Germline V gene sequence: CDR1 SGHVS, CDR2 FNYEAQ. Trimming removed 4 bases from V and 8 bases from J; junction bases left unmatched: 3. The CDR3 loop spans 13 amino acids. Every isolated RNA sample was fully reverse transcribed, so sequencing captured expressed TCRB transcripts. Clones were sequenced by immunoSEQ multiplex PCR, and TCRdb holds only the in-frame ones, with some missing. The table includes just under 150,000 clones, about 12% detected once. The sample taken for sequencing was central memory CD4+ T cells from blood. This chain connects TRBV7-6 to TRBJ1-4, with 8 bases lining up with TRBD1. This receptor was obtained from a young man with type 1 diabetes. The CDR3 sequence is CASSWRTGEKLFF. The CDR3 DNA is TGTGCCAGCAGCTGGCGGACAGGGGAAAAACTGTTTTTT.